This T cell receptor beta chain was sequenced in a study of shared clonotypes between healthy human individuals. The study ran the assay at deep level. Sequencing used immunoSEQ multiplex PCR; TCRdb keeps in-frame clones, though not all of them. This sample yields about 800,000 clones, of which around 96% are seen a single time; under 0.25% belongs to the top ten. As defined, naive CD8 cells were CD45RO-negative and positively selected for CCR7, with terminally differentiated effector memory CD45RA+ cells excluded. Details on this clone: Its antigen remains unknown.

V lost 6 bases and J 5 bases, leaving 13 bases between the germline ends. The CDR3 length is 13 residues. In germline, CDR1 is SNHLY, CDR2 FYNNEI. Whole-study findings and limits: Clonotype sharing among donors was thought likely to change with sequencing depth.

This receptor was obtained from a man between 25 and 39 years old in good health. J is TRBJ2-5 and V is TRBV2; D is possibly TRBD1 (6 bases). Sequences were obtained from naive CD8+ T cells sorted from blood. The CDR3 protein is CASRTGGGETQYF. CDR3 coding DNA: TGTGCCAGCAGGACAGGAGGTGGTGAGACCCAGTACTTC.